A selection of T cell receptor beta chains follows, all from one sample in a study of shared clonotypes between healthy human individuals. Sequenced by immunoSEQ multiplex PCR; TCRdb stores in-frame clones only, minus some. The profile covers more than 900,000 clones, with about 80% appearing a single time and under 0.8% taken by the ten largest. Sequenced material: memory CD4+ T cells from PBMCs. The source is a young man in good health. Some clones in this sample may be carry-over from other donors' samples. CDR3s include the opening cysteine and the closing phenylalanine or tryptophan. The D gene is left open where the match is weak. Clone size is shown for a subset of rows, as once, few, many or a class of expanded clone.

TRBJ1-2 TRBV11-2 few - TGTGCCAGCAGCTTATCTAGGACAGACGACTATGGCTACACCTTC CASSLSRTDDYGYTF
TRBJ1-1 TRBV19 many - TGTGCCAGTAGTATGACTTACCGGGTGGAAGCTTTCTTT CASSMTYRVEAFF
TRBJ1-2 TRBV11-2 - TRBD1 TGTGCCAGCAGCTTAGCGCGGGAGACAGGGACCAACTATGGCTACACCTTC CASSLARETGTNYGYTF
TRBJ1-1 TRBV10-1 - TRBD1 TGCGCCAGCAGTGAATTAAAACAGGGGCCTGAAGCTTTCTTT CASSELKQGPEAFF
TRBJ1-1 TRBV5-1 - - TGCGCCAGCAGCTTAGGAGACCAGAACACTGAAGCTTTCTTT CASSLGDQNTEAFF
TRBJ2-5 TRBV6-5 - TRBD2 TGTGCCAGCAGTTACCATGGGGGGGGAGAGACCCAGTACTTC CASSYHGGGETQYF
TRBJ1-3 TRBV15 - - TGTGCCACCAGCAGAGATAGGGCAGGTGGAAACACCATATATTTT CATSRDRAGGNTIYF
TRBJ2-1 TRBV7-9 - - TGTGCCAGCAGCTGGGGCAGGACCCATGAGCAGTTCTTC CASSWGRTHEQFF
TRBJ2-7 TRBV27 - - TGTGCCAGCAGTTTAAGGGACCGAGTCTACGAGCAGTACTTC CASSLRDRVYEQYF
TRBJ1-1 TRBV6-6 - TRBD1 TGTGCCAGCAGTACGACAGGGAAAGCGCTATTT CASSTTGKALF
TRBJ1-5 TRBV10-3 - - TGTGCCATCAGTGAGTTCGTGACTGGGCAGGGACTACAGCCCCAGCATTTT CAISEFVTGQGLQPQHF
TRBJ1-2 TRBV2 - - TGTGCCAGCAGAGTAGTAAACTATGGCTACACCTTC CASRVVNYGYTF
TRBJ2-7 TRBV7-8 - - TGTGCCAGCAGCTTAGTGGGAGGGGGCTACGAGCAGTACTTC CASSLVGGGYEQYF
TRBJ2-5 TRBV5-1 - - TGCGCCAGCAGCCACCGGCCGGAGGTGGAGACCCAGTACTTC CASSHRPEVETQYF